The sequence of this TCR beta chain was determined in a study of shared clonotypes between healthy human individuals. The CDR3 runs to 12 residues. Germline V CDR1 and CDR2: MNHNY, SVGAGI (reference sequence). Deletions cut 6 bases from V and 7 bases from J, with 12 bases between. Libraries were prepared by immunoSEQ multiplex PCR; TCRdb keeps only in-frame clonotypes and omits some of them. The repertoire holds over a million clones, with about 70% as singletons. The chain employs TRBV6-6 and TRBJ1-1; D is uncertain. Input material: memory CD4+ T cells sorted from blood. Subset noted: CD45RA-negative fraction. This sequence was found in a man younger than 35 in good health. CDR3 sequence (DNA): TGTGCCAGCAGCCCCCGAAGGGATGAAGCTTTCTTT. Translation: CASSPRRDEAFF.